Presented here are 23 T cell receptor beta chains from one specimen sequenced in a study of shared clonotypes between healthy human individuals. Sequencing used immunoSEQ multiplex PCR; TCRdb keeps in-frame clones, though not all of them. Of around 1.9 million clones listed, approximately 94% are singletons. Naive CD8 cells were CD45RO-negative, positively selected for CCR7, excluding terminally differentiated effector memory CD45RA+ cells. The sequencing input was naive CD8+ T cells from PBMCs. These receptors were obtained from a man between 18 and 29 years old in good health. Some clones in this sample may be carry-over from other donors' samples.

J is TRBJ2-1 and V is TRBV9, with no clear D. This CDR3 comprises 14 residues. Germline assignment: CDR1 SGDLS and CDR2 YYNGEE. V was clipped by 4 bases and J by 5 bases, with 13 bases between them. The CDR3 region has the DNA TGTGCCAGCAGCACCCGAGGAACTAACAATGAGCAGTTCTTC. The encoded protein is CASSTRGTNNEQFF.

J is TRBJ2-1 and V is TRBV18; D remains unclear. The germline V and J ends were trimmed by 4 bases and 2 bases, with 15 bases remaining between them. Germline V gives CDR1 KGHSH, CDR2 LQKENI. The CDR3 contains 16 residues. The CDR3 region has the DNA TGTGCCAGCTCACAAGAGGTGGGAATCACCTACAATGAGCAGTTCTTC. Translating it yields CASSQEVGITYNEQFF.

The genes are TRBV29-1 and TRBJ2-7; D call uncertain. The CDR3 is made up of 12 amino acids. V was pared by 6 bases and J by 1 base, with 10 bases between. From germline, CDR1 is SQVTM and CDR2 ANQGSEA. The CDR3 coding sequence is TGCAGCGTCCTACAGCCATCCTACGAGCAGTACTTC. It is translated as CSVLQPSYEQYF.

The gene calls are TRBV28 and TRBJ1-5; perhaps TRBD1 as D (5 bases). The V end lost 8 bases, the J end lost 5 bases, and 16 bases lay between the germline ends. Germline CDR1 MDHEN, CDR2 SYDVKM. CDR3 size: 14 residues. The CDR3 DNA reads TGTGCCAGCTCCTCCCAGGCGGGGGATCAGCCCCAGCATTTT. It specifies CASSSQAGDQPQHF.

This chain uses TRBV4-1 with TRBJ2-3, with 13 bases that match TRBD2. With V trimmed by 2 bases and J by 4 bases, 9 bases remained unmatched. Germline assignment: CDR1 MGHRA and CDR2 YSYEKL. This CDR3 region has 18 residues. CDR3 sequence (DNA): TGCGCCAGCAGCCAACGGACTAGCGGGAGTGGACCTGCAGATACGCAGTATTTT. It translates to CASSQRTSGSGPADTQYF.

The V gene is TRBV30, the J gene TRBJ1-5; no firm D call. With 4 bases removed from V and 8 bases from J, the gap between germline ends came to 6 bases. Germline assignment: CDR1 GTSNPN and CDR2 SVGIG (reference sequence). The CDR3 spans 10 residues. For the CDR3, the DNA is TGTGCCTGGAATAGGGAGCCCCAGCATTTT. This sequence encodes CAWNREPQHF.

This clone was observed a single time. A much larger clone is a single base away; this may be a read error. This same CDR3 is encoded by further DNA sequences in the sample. CDR3 sequence reads: CASSVGNTGELFF. The CDR3 nucleotides read TGTGCCAGCAGCGTGGGGAACACCGGGGAGCTGTTTTTT. This chain uses TRBV9 with TRBJ2-2; no reliable D call. The ends were cut back, 2 bases at V and 1 base at J, with 3 bases in the middle. CDR1 SGDLS and CDR2 YYNGEE come from the germline V gene. There are 13 residues in the CDR3.

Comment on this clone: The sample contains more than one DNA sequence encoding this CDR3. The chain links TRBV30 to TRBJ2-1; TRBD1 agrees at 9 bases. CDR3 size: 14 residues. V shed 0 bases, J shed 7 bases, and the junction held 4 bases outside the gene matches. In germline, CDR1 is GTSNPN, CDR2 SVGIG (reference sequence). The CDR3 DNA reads TGTGCCTGGAGTGTGGGACAGGGCCGAAATGAGCAGTTCTTC. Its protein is CAWSVGQGRNEQFF. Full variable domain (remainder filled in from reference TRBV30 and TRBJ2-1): SQTIHQWPATLVQPVGSPLSLECTVEGTSNPNLYWYRQAAGRGLQLLFYSVGIGQISSEVPQNLSASRPQDRQFILSSKKLLLSDSGFYLCAWSVGQGRNEQFFGPGTRLTVL.

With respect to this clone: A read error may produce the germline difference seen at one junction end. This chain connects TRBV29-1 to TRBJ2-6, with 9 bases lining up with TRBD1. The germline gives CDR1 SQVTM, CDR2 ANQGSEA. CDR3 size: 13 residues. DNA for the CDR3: TGCAGCGTTGGTAGACAGGGGGTCAACGTCCTGACTTTC. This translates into CSVGRQGVNVLTF.

In nucleotides, the CDR3 is TGTGCCAGCAGCTTGAAGGGCGTTAGCTCCTACAATGAGCAGTTCTTC. It is translated as CASSLKGVSSYNEQFF. The rearrangement joins TRBV11-2 to TRBJ2-1; D is ambiguous. This CDR3 spans 16 amino acids. Germline values: CDR1 SGHAT, CDR2 FQNNGV. With 3 bases removed from V and 0 bases from J, the gap between germline ends came to 12 bases. Using reference TRBV11-2 and TRBJ2-1 for the parts outside the CDR3, the full variable domain is EAGVAQSPRYKIIEKRQSVAFWCNPISGHATLYWYQQILGQGPKLLIQFQNNGVVDDSQLPKDRFSAERLKGVDSTLKIQPAKLEDSAVYLCASSLKGVSSYNEQFFGPGTRLTVL.

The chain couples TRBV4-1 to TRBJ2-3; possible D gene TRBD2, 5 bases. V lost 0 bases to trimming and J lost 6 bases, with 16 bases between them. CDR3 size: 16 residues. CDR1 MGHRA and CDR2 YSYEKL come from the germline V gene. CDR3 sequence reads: CASSQDRPSSGDTQYF. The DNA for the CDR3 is TGCGCCAGCAGCCAAGATCGTCCTAGCTCCGGGGATACGCAGTATTTT.

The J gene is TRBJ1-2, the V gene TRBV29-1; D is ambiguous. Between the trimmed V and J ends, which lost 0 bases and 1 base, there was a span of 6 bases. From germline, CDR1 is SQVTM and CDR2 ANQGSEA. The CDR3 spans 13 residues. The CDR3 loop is CSVEDSFNYGYTF. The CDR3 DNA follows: TGCAGCGTTGAAGACTCATTTAACTATGGCTACACCTTC.

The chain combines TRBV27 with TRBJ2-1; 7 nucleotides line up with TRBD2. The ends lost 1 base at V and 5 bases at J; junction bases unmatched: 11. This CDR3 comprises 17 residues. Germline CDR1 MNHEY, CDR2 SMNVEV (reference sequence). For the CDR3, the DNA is TGTGCCAGCAGTTTATTAGGGACTACGTCTGTCGACAATGAGCAGTTCTTC. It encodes CASSLLGTTSVDNEQFF.

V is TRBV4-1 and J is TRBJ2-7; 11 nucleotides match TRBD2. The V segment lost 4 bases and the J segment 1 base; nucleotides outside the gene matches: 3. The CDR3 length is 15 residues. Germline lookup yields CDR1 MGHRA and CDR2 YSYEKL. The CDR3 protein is CASSPGLAGSYEQYF. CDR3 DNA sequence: TGCGCCAGCAGCCCCGGACTAGCGGGTTCCTACGAGCAGTACTTC.

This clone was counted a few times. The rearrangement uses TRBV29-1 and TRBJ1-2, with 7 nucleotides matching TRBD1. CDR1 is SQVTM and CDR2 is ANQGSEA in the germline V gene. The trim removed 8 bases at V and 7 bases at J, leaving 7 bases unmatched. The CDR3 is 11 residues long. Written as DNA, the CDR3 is TGCAGCCTCGACAGGGCTAGTGGCTACACCTTC. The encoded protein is CSLDRASGYTF.

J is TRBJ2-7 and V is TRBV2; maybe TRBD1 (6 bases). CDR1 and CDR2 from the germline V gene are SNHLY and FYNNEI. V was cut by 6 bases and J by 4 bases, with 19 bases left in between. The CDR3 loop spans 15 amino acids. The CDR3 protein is CASRVQGPQYYEQYF. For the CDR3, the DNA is TGTGCCAGCAGGGTACAGGGACCGCAATATTACGAGCAGTACTTC.

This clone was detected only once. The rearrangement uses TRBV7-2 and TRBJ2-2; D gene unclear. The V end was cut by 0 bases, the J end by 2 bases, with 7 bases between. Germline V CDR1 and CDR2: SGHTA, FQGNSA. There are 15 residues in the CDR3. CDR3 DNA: TGTGCCAGCAGCTTAGCGGCAGACAACACCGGGGAGCTGTTTTTT. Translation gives CASSLAADNTGELFF.

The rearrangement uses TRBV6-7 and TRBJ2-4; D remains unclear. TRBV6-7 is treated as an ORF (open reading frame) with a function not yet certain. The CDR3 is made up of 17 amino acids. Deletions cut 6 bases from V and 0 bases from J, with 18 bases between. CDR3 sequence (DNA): TGTGCCAGCAGCCCTCCTTCCCGGGCCCTAGCCAAAAACATTCAGTACTTC. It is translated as CASSPPSRALAKNIQYF.

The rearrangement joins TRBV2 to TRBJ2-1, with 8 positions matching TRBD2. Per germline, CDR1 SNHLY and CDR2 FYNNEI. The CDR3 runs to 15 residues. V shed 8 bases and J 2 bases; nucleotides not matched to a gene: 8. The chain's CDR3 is CASPKGGRTYNEQFF. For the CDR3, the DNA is TGTGCCAGCCCGAAGGGCGGGAGGACCTACAATGAGCAGTTCTTC.

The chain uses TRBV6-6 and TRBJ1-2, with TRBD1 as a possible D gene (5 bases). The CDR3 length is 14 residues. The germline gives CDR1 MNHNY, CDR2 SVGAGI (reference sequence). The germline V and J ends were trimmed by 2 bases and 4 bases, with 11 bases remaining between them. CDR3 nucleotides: TGTGCCAGCAGTTACCGCCAGGGTGGCTATGGCTACACCTTC. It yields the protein CASSYRQGGYGYTF.

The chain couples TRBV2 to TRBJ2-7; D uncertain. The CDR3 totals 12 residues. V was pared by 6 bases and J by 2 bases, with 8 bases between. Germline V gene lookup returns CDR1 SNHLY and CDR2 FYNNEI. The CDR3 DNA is TGTGCCAGCAGAGAGCAACCCTACGAGCAGTACTTC. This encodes CASREQPYEQYF.

CDR3 amino acids: CASSSGQGVRPNEQFF. The DNA for the CDR3 is TGTGCCAGCAGTTCGGGACAGGGGGTTCGTCCCAATGAGCAGTTCTTC. The chain recombines TRBV11-2 with TRBJ2-1, with TRBD1 identical over 11 bases. Per germline, CDR1 SGHAT and CDR2 FQNNGV. The trim removed 6 bases at V and 6 bases at J, leaving 10 bases unmatched. The CDR3 covers 16 residues. Complete variable domain (other parts from reference TRBV11-2 and TRBJ2-1): EAGVAQSPRYKIIEKRQSVAFWCNPISGHATLYWYQQILGQGPKLLIQFQNNGVVDDSQLPKDRFSAERLKGVDSTLKIQPAKLEDSAVYLCASSSGQGVRPNEQFFGPGTRLTVL.

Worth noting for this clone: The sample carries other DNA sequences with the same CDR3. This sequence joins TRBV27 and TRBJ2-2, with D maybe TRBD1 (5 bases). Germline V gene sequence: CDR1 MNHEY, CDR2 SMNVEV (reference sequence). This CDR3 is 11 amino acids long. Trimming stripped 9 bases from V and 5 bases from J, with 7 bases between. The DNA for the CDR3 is TGTGCCAGTAGGGGAACCGGGGAGCTGTTTTTT. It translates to CASRGTGELFF.